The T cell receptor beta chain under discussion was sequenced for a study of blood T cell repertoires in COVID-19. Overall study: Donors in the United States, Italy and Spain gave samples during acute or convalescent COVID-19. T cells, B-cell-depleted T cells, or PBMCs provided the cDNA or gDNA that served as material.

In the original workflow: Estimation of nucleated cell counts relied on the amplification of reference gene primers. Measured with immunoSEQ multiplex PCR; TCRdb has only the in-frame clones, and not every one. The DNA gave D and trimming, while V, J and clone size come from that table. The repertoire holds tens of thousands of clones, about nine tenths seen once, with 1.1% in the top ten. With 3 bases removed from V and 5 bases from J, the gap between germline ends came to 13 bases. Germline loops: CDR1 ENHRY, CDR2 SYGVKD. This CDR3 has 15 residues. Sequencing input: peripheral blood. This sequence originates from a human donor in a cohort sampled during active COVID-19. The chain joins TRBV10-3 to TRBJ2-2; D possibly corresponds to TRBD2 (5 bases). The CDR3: CAISDTSEATGELFF. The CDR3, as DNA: TGTGCCATCAGTGATACTAGTGAAGCGACCGGGGAGCTGTTTTTT.